These 23 T cell receptor beta chains originate from one sample sequenced in a study of OX40 agonist ivuxolimab in advanced cancers. The protocol was immunoSEQ multiplex PCR, while the TCRdb copy is restricted to in-frame clones and leaves out a portion. Counted here are 35,000 to 40,000 clones, roughly 82% occurring once; the ten biggest clones make up approximately 1.8%. The sequencing here drew on CD4+ or CD8+ T cells sorted from blood, taken in a trial of the OX40 agonist ivuxolimab. These receptor sequences come from an adult with an advanced solid tumor such as melanoma, head and neck, liver or kidney cancer.

CDR3 nucleotides: TGTGCCAGTAGTATTCTAGCTAACTATGGCTACACCTTC. This codes for CASSILANYGYTF. The chain joins TRBV19 to TRBJ1-2; no firm D call. This CDR3 has 13 residues. Per germline, CDR1 LNHDA and CDR2 SQIVND (reference sequence). V was clipped by 3 bases and J by 0 bases, with 5 bases between them.

This clone was detected a few times. The V gene is TRBV7-2, the J gene TRBJ2-3, with D tentatively TRBD1 (6 bases). The CDR3 covers 14 residues. CDR1 and CDR2 from the germline V gene are SGHTA and FQGNSA. The V gene lost 3 bases and the J gene lost 1 base, with 8 bases spanning the gap. The CDR3 is CASSFSGGTDTQYF. CDR3 nucleotide sequence: TGTGCCAGCAGCTTTTCAGGGGGCACAGATACGCAGTATTTT.

The V call is TRBV11-2, the J call TRBJ1-2; D is undetermined. The length of the CDR3 is 16 residues. V lost 5 bases and J lost 4, with 20 bases in between. Germline V gene lookup returns CDR1 SGHAT and CDR2 FQNNGV. As DNA, the CDR3 is TGTGCCAGCAGCCTACGAGGAAGCAGAAAGACCTATGGCTACACCTTC. Protein: CASSLRGSRKTYGYTF.

The V call is TRBV15, the J call TRBJ2-2; D is undetermined. From germline, CDR1 is LNHNV and CDR2 YYDKDF (reference sequence). V shed 5 bases and J shed 0 bases, with 7 bases lying between them. The CDR3 totals 14 residues. The CDR3 region is CATSSRPNTGELFF. The DNA for the CDR3 is TGTGCCACCAGCTCCCGCCCGAACACCGGGGAGCTGTTTTTT.

The CDR3 region is CASSLGDSYEQYF. DNA for the CDR3: TGTGCCAGCAGCTTGGGAGACAGTTACGAGCAGTACTTC. V gene TRBV11-3 combines with J gene TRBJ2-7, with D perhaps matching TRBD1 or TRBD2 (5 bases each). The length of the CDR3 is 13 residues. Germline CDR1 reads SGHNT; CDR2 reads YENEEA. V gave up 3 bases and J gave up 4 bases, with 10 bases separating them.

The chain employs TRBV5-6 and TRBJ2-1; tentatively, D is TRBD2 (6 bases). Trimming shortened V by 5 bases and J by 3 bases, and 9 bases separated the two germline ends. There are 13 residues in the CDR3. Looked up from germline, CDR1 is SGHDT and CDR2 is YYEEEE. For the CDR3, the DNA is TGTGCCAGCAGTAGGGACTTCTACAATGAGCAGTTCTTC. Residues: CASSRDFYNEQFF.

The chain couples TRBV4-2 to TRBJ1-6; TRBD1 is a possible D gene (5 bases). The germline CDR1 and CDR2 sequences are LGHNA and YNFKEQ. V was pared by 0 bases and J by 10 bases, with 22 bases between. The CDR3 spans 18 residues. In DNA, the CDR3 is TGTGCCAGCAGCCAAGATAGAGGAGGGGAGGTGTATGGGTCACCCCTCCACTTT. Translating gives CASSQDRGGEVYGSPLHF.

The rearrangement joins TRBV18 to TRBJ2-1; unclear D gene. Trimming stripped 2 bases from V and 6 bases from J, with 17 bases between. Germline V gene lookup returns CDR1 KGHSH and CDR2 LQKENI. The CDR3 covers 16 residues. Here the CDR3 reads CASSPGFGVGTNEQFF. CDR3 DNA sequence: TGTGCCAGCTCACCAGGATTCGGAGTCGGAACCAATGAGCAGTTCTTC.

The genes are TRBV20-1 and TRBJ1-1, with TRBD1 matching 7 bases. Germline loops: CDR1 DFQATT, CDR2 SNEGSKA (reference sequence). V dropped 5 bases and J dropped 4; count of bases not matched to a gene: 1. The CDR3 spans 11 residues. CDR3 in amino acids: CSAQGVTEAFF. The CDR3 DNA sequence: TGCAGTGCTCAGGGGGTCACTGAAGCTTTCTTT.

V and J are TRBV27 and TRBJ2-3; D is unresolved. The CDR3 covers 16 residues. Germline loops: CDR1 MNHEY, CDR2 SMNVEV (reference sequence). The V end lost 0 bases, the J end lost 2 bases, and 12 bases lay between the germline ends. DNA for the CDR3: TGTGCCAGCAGTTTATCTCCGGTAGACCCCACAGATACGCAGTATTTT. As protein: CASSLSPVDPTDTQYF.

This clone was found a few times. J is TRBJ1-1 and V is TRBV19; perhaps TRBD1 as D (6 bases). Deletions cut 5 bases from V and 1 base from J, with 11 bases between. The CDR3 is made up of 14 amino acids. The V gene's germline CDR1 is LNHDA and CDR2 SQIVND (reference sequence). The CDR3 sequence is CASSLRGPNTEAFF. In DNA form, the CDR3 reads TGTGCCAGTAGTCTCCGGGGGCCGAACACTGAAGCTTTCTTT.

This sequence joins TRBV7-9 and TRBJ1-2; possible D gene TRBD1, 5 bases. The length of the CDR3 is 12 residues. Per the germline V gene, CDR1 is SEHNR and CDR2 is FQNEAQ (reference sequence). With 5 bases removed from V and 8 bases from J, the gap between germline ends came to 12 bases. CDR3 sequence reads: CASSLGDWGYTF. The CDR3 region has the DNA TGTGCCAGCAGCCTTGGGGACTGGGGCTACACCTTC.

This chain joins TRBV5-5 and TRBJ2-2, with D possibly matching TRBD1 (6 bases). V was clipped by 0 bases and J by 6 bases, with 12 bases between them. The CDR3 sequence is 15 residues long. Per germline, CDR1 SGHKS and CDR2 YYEKEE (reference sequence). This CDR3 reads CASSLAQGTAGELFF. In DNA, the CDR3 is TGTGCCAGCAGCTTGGCTCAGGGGACGGCCGGGGAGCTGTTTTTT.

V is TRBV13 and J is TRBJ1-2; D gene ambiguous. V dropped 1 base and J dropped 8 bases, with 8 bases sitting between them. The CDR3 loop spans 12 amino acids. Germline CDR1 PRHDT, CDR2 FYEKMQ (reference sequence). The CDR3 region is CASSLARRGYTF. CDR3 nucleotides: TGTGCCAGCAGCTTAGCCCGGCGCGGCTACACCTTC.

This chain joins TRBV7-8 and TRBJ1-5; 8 positions agree with TRBD1. The V and J ends lost 1 base and 5 bases, in that order; junction bases with no gene match: 10. This CDR3 contains 17 residues. In germline, CDR1 is SGHVS, CDR2 FQNEAQ. The chain's CDR3 is CASSLVGQGASYQPQHF. The CDR3 nucleotides read TGTGCCAGCAGCTTAGTCGGGCAGGGGGCGTCTTATCAGCCCCAGCATTTT.

The chain carries TRBV6-5 and TRBJ2-7, with 8 positions matching TRBD1. V lost 8 bases, J lost 5 bases, and 14 bases stayed unmatched. The CDR3 consists of 15 residues. Germline assignment: CDR1 MNHEY and CDR2 SVGAGI. CDR3 protein: CASQTPGTGEHEQYF. The CDR3 DNA follows: TGTGCCAGCCAGACACCCGGGACAGGAGAGCACGAGCAGTACTTC.

This clone was seen only once. The chain carries TRBV7-8 and TRBJ2-7; TRBD2 matches at 7 bases. The CDR3 loop spans 14 amino acids. V lost 3 bases and J lost 7; bases outside the gene matches: 9. Germline V CDR1 and CDR2: SGHVS, FQNEAQ. CDR3 in DNA: TGTGCCAGCAGCTTCTCCGGGGGGATACGGGAGCAGTACTTC. It yields the protein CASSFSGGIREQYF.

Concerning this clone: At one end, the junction sequence differs from germline, possibly due to a read error. V gene TRBV19 combines with J gene TRBJ2-4; tentatively, D is TRBD1 or TRBD2 (6 bases each). The CDR3 is made up of 12 amino acids. From germline, CDR1 is LNHDA and CDR2 SQIVND (reference sequence). The CDR3 bases are TGTGCCAGTATTTCCCCCAGGGGATGGGGGGACTTC. This gives the protein CASISPRGWGDF.

The chain combines TRBV7-9 with TRBJ2-5; D possibly corresponds to TRBD2 (7 bases). CDR1 and CDR2 (germline): SEHNR, FQNEAQ (reference sequence). The CDR3 is made up of 14 amino acids. Trimming cost V 10 bases and J 10 bases, with 25 bases left between them. The CDR3 DNA sequence: TGTGCCACCCGACCGGGGGGCCTACAAGGAGACCAGTACTTC. This encodes CATRPGGLQGDQYF.

This clone was detected only once. V is TRBV5-4 and J is TRBJ1-2; tentative D call: TRBD1 (6 bases). V shed 4 bases and J shed 4 bases, with 14 bases lying between them. This CDR3 comprises 14 residues. The germline V gene has CDR1 SGHNT and CDR2 YYREEE (reference sequence). CDR3 in amino acids: CASSQDRLPYGYTF. CDR3 sequence (DNA): TGTGCCAGCAGCCAAGACAGGTTACCCTATGGCTACACCTTC. The full variable domain, with the rest looked up from reference TRBV5-4 and TRBJ1-2, is ETGVTQSPTHLIKTRGQQVTLRCSSQSGHNTVSWYQQALGQGPQFIFQYYREEENGRGNFPPRFSGLQFPNYSSELNVNALELDDSALYLCASSQDRLPYGYTFGSGTRLTVV.

This chain uses TRBV11-2 with TRBJ2-2; D possibly corresponds to TRBD1 (5 bases). This CDR3 region has 15 residues. Trimming stripped 4 bases from V and 1 base from J, with 10 bases between. Germline CDR1 is SGHAT and CDR2 is FQNNGV. DNA of the CDR3: TGTGCCAGCAGCTCAAGGCAGGGGAACACCGGGGAGCTGTTTTTT. Translated: CASSSRQGNTGELFF.

This chain connects TRBV6-4 to TRBJ1-6; a possible D gene is TRBD1 (5 bases). The CDR3 contains 15 residues. V was clipped by 6 bases and J by 0 bases, with 9 bases between them. Germline CDR1 reads MRHNA; CDR2 reads SNTAGT. For the CDR3, the DNA is TGTGCCAGCAGGGGTGACAGCTCCTATAATTCACCCCTCCACTTT. Its translation: CASRGDSSYNSPLHF.

This chain uses TRBV5-6 with TRBJ2-5, with 10 nucleotides matching TRBD2. V shed 4 bases, J shed 2 bases, and the junction held 5 bases outside the gene matches. CDR1 is SGHDT, CDR2 YYEEEE, per germline. There are 15 residues in the CDR3. The CDR3 here is CASSPPSGGQETQYF. For the CDR3, the DNA is TGTGCCAGCAGCCCCCCTAGCGGGGGTCAAGAGACCCAGTACTTC.